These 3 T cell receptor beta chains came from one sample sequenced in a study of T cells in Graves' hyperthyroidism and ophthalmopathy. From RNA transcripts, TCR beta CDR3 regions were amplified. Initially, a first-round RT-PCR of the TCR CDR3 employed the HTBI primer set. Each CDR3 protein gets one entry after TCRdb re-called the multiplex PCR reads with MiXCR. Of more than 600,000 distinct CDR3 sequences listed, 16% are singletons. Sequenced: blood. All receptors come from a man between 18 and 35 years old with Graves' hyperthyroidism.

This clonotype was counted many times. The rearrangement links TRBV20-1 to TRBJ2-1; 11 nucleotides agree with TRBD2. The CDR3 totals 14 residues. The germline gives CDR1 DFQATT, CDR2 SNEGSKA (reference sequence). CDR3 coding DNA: TGCAGCTGGCTTGGGACTAGCGGATACAATGAGCAGTTCTTC. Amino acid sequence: CSWLGTSGYNEQFF.

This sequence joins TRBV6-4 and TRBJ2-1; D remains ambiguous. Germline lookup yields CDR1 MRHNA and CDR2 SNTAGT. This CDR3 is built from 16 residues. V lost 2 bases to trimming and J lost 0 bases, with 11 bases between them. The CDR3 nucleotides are TGTGCCAGCAGTGACGGACCGTCGTCCTCCTACAATGAGCAGTTCTTC. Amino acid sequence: CASSDGPSSSYNEQFF.

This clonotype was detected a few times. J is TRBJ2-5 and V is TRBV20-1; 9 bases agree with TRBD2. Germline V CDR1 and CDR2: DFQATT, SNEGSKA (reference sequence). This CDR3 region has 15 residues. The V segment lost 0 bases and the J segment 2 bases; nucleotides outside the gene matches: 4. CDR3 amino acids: CSARDEREAQETQYF. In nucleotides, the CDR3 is TGCAGTGCTAGAGATGAGCGGGAGGCTCAAGAGACCCAGTACTTC.